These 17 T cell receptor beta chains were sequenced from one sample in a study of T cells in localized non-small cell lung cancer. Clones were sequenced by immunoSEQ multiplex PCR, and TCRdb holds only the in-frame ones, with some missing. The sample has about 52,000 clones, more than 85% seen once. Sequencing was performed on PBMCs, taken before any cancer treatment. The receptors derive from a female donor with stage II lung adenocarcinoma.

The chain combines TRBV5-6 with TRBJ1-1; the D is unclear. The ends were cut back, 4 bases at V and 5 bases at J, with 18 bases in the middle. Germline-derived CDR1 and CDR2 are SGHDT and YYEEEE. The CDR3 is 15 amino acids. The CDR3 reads CASSLSPRGGTEAFF. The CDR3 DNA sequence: TGTGCCAGCAGCCTATCACCCCGGGGTGGGACTGAAGCTTTCTTT.

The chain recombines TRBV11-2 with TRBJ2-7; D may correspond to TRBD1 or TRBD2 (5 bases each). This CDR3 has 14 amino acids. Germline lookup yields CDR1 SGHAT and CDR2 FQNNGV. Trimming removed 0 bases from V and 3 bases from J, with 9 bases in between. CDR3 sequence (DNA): TGTGCCAGCAGCTTAGACGGGGCAGACTACGAGCAGTACTTC. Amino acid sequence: CASSLDGADYEQYF.

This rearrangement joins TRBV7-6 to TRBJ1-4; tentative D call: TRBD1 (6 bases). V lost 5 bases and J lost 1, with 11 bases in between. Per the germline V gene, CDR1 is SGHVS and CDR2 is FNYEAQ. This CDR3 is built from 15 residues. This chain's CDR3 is CASSRRGQTNEKLFF. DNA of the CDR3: TGTGCCAGCAGCCGAAGGGGACAAACTAATGAAAAACTGTTTTTT.

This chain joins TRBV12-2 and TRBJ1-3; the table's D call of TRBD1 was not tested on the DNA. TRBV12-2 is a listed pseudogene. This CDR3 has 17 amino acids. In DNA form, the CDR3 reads TGTGCAAGTCGCTTAGTGGGCCTATCGGAAATTGGAAACACCATATATTTT. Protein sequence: CASRLVGLSEIGNTIYF.

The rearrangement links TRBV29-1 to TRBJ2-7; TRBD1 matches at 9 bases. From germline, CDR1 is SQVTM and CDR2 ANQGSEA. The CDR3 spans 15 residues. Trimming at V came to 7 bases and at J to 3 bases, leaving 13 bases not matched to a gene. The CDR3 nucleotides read TGCAGCGCCGGAGGGGGGGACAGGGCTGTCTACGAGCAGTACTTC. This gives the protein CSAGGGDRAVYEQYF.

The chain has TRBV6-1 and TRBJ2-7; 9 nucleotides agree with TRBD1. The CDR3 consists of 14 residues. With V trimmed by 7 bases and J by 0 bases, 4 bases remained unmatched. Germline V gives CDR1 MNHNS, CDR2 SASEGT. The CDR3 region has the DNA TGTGCCAGCAACCCGGGACAGGGCTCCTACGAGCAGTACTTC. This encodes CASNPGQGSYEQYF.

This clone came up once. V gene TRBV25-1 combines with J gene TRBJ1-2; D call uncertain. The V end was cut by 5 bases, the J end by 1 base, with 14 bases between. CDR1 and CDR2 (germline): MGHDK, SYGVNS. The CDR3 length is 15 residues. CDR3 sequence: CASSPTRVFNYGYTF. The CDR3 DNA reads TGTGCCAGCAGTCCTACGAGGGTTTTTAACTATGGCTACACCTTC.

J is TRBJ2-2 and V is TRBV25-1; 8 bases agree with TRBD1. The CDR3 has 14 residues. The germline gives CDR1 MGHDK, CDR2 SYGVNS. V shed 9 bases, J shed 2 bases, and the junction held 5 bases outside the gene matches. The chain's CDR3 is CASTSGGNTGELFF. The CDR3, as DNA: TGTGCCAGTACCTCAGGGGGCAACACCGGGGAGCTGTTTTTT. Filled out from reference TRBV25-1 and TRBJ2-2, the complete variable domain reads EADIYQTPRYLVIGTGKKITLECSQTMGHDKMYWYQQDPGMELHLIHYSYGVNSTEKGDLSSESTVSRIRTEHFPLTLESARPSHTSQYLCASTSGGNTGELFFGEGSRLTVL.

The CDR3 reads CSARDTVVHEQYF. CDR3 sequence (DNA): TGCAGCGCCCGGGACACAGTTGTCCACGAGCAGTACTTC. The chain has TRBV29-1 and TRBJ2-7; weak D call: TRBD1 (6 bases). V was cut by 7 bases and J by 5 bases, with 18 bases left in between. CDR1 and CDR2 (germline): SQVTM, ANQGSEA. This CDR3 contains 13 residues.

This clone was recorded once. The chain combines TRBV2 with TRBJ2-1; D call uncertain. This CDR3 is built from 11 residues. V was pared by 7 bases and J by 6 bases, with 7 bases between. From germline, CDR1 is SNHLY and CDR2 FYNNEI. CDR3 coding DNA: TGTGCCAGCAAGACCACCAATGAGCAGTTCTTC. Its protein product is CASKTTNEQFF.

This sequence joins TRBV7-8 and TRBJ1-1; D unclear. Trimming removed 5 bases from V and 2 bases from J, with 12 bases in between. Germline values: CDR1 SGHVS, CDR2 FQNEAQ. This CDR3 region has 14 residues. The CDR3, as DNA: TGTGCCAGCAGCGTCGACAAAATTAACACTGAAGCTTTCTTT. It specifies CASSVDKINTEAFF.

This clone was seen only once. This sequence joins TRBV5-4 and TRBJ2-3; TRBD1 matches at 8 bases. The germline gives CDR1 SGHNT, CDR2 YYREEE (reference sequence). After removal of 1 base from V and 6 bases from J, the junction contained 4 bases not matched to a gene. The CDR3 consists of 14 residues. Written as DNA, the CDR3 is TGTGCCAGCAGCTTGAACCAGGGGGCCGATACGCAGTATTTT. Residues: CASSLNQGADTQYF.

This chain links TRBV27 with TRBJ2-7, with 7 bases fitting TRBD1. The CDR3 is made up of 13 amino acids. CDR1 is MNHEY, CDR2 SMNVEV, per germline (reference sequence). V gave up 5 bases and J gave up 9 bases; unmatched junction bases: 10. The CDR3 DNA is TGTGCCAGCAGTCCAATACAGGGGATCGGGCAGTACTTC. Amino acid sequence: CASSPIQGIGQYF.

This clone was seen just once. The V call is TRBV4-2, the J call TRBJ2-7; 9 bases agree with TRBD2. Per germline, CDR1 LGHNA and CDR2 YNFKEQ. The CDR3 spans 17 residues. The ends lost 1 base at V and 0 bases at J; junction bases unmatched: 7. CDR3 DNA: TGTGCCAGCAGCCAAGTCCGAGCGGGGGGAAGCTCCTACGAGCAGTACTTC. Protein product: CASSQVRAGGSSYEQYF.

CDR3 DNA sequence: TGCGCCAGCAGCTTATCCGGGACAGGATGGGGAAGCTCCTATAATTCACCCCTCCACTTT. It specifies CASSLSGTGWGSSYNSPLHF. V is TRBV5-1 and J is TRBJ1-6, with 8 positions matching TRBD1. The length of the CDR3 is 20 residues. Trimming cost V 2 bases and J 0 bases; bases outside gene matches: 13. CDR1 is SGHRS, CDR2 YFSETQ, per germline.

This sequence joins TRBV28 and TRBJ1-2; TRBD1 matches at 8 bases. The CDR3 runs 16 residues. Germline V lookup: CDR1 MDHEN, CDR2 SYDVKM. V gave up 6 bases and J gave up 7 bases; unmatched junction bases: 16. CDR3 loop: CASSPSTATGASGYTF. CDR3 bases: TGTGCCAGCAGCCCATCCACAGCGACAGGGGCGAGTGGCTACACCTTC.

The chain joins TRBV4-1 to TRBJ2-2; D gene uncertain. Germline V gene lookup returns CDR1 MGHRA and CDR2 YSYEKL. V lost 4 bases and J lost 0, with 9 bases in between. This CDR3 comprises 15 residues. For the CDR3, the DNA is TGCGCCAGCAGCCGAGGTCCTGCGAACACCGGGGAGCTGTTTTTT. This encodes CASSRGPANTGELFF.